This T cell receptor (beta chain) was captured in a study of control samples from healthy donors and cancer patients. This CDR3 is built from 11 residues. Per germline, CDR1 SGHNT and CDR2 YYREEE (reference sequence). V shed 7 bases, J shed 7 bases, and the junction held 4 bases outside the gene matches. Clones were sequenced by immunoSEQ multiplex PCR, and TCRdb holds only the in-frame ones, with some missing. This sample has about 180,000 clones; roughly 94% occur once, and the top ten carry 1.3% to 1.5%. The chain combines TRBV5-4 with TRBJ1-2; TRBD1 aligns across 7 bases. Sequencing used blood. The clonotype originates from a woman younger than 30 in good health. The CDR3 sequence: CASGRDSGYTF. Here the CDR3 DNA reads TGTGCCAGCGGACGGGACAGTGGCTACACCTTC. The complete variable domain, with remaining parts taken from reference TRBV5-4 and TRBJ1-2, reads ETGVTQSPTHLIKTRGQQVTLRCSSQSGHNTVSWYQQALGQGPQFIFQYYREEENGRGNFPPRFSGLQFPNYSSELNVNALELDDSALYLCASGRDSGYTFGSGTRLTVV.